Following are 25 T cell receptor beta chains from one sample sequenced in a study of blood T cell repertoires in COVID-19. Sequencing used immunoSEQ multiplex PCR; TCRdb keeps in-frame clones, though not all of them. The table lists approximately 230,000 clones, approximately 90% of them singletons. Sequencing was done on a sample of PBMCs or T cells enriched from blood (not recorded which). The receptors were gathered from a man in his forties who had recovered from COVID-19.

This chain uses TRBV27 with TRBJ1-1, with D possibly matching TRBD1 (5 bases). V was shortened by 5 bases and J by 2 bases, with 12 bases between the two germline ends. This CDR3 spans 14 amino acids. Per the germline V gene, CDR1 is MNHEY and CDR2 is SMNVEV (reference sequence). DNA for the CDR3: TGTGCCAGCAGTAGGTGGCGGGACAACACTGAAGCTTTCTTT. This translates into CASSRWRDNTEAFF.

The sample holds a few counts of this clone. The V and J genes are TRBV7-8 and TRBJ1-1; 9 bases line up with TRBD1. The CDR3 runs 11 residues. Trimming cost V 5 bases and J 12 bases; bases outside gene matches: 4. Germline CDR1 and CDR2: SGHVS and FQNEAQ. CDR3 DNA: TGTGCCAGCAGCCGGACAGGGGCAACTTTCTTT. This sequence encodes CASSRTGATFF.

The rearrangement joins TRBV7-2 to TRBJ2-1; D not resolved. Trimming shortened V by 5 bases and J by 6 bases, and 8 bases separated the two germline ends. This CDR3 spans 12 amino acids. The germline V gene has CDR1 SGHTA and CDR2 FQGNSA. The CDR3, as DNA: TGTGCCAGCAGCCAAAACTTCAATGAGCAGTTCTTC. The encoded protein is CASSQNFNEQFF.

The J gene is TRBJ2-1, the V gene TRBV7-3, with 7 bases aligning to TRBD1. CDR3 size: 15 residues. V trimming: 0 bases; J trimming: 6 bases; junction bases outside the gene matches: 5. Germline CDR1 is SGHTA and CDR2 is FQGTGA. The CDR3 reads CASSLTLTGFNEQFF. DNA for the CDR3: TGTGCCAGCAGCTTAACGTTGACAGGGTTCAATGAGCAGTTCTTC.

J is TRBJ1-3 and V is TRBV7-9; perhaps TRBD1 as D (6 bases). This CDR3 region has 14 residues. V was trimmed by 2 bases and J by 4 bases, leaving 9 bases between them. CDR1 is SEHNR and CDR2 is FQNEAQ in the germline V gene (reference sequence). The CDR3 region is CASSLTRGGNTIYF. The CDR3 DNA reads TGTGCCAGCAGCTTAACCAGGGGCGGAAACACCATATATTTT. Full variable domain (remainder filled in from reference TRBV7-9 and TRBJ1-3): DTGVSQNPRHKITKRGQNVTFRCDPISEHNRLYWYRQTLGQGPEFLTYFQNEAQLEKSRLLSDRFSAERPKGSFSTLEIQRTEQGDSAMYLCASSLTRGGNTIYFGEGSWLTVV.

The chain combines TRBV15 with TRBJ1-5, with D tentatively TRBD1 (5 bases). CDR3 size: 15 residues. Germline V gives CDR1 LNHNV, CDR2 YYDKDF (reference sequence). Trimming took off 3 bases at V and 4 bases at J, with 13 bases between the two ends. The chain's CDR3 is CATSSHQGGNQPQHF. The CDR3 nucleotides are TGTGCCACCAGCAGTCATCAGGGTGGTAATCAGCCCCAGCATTTT.

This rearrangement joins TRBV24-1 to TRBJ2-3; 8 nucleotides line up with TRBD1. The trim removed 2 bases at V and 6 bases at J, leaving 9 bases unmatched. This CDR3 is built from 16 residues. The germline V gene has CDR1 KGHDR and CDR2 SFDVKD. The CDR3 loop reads CATSDSRQGPMDTQYF. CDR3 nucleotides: TGTGCCACCAGTGATTCCCGACAGGGGCCCATGGATACGCAGTATTTT.

CDR3 sequence: CASSIAGITDTQYF. As DNA, the CDR3 is TGTGCCAGCAGTATAGCGGGGATCACAGATACGCAGTATTTT. The V and J genes are TRBV7-2 and TRBJ2-3, with 8 bases identical to TRBD2. CDR3 length: 14 amino acids. Germline V gene sequence: CDR1 SGHTA, CDR2 FQGNSA. V was clipped by 6 bases and J by 2 bases; unmatched bases: 4.

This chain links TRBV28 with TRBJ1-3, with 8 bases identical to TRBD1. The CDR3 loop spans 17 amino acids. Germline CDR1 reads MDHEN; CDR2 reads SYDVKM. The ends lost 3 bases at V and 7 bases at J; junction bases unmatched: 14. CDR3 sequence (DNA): TGTGCCAGCAGTTTTCGCCAGGGGGCATTGAGTTGGAACACCATATATTTT. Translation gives CASSFRQGALSWNTIYF.

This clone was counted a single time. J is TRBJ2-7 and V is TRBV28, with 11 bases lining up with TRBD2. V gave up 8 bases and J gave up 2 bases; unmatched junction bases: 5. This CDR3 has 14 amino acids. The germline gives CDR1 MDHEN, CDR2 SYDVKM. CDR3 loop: CASATSGATYEQYF. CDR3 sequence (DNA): TGTGCCAGCGCGACTAGCGGGGCTACCTACGAGCAGTACTTC.

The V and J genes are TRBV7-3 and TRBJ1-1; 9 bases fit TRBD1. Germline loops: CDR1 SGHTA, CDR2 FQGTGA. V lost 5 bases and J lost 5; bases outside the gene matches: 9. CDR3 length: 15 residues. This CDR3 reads CASSPTGQGRTEAFF. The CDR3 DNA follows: TGTGCCAGCAGCCCGACGGGACAGGGAAGGACTGAAGCTTTCTTT.

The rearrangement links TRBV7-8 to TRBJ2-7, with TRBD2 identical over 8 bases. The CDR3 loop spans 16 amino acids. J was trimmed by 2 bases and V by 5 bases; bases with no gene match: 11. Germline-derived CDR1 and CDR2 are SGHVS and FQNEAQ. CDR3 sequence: CASSPRRVGRAYEQYF. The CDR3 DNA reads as TGTGCCAGCAGCCCACGGCGGGTCGGGAGGGCCTACGAGCAGTACTTC.

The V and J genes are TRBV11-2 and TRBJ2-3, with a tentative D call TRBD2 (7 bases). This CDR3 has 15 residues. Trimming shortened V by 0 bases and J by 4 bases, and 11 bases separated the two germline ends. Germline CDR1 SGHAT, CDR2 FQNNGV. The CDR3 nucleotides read TGTGCCAGCAGCTTAGATGGGAGGGGGGCAGATACGCAGTATTTT. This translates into CASSLDGRGADTQYF.

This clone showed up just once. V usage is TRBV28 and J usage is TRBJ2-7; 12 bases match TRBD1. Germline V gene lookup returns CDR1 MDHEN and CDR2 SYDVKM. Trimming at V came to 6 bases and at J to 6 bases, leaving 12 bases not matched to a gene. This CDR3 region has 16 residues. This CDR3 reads CASSPGGTGGEFEQYF. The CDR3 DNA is TGTGCCAGCAGCCCAGGGGGGACAGGGGGCGAGTTCGAGCAGTACTTC. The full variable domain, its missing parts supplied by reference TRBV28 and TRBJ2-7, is DVKVTQSSRYLVKRTGEKVFLECVQDMDHENMFWYRQDPGLGLRLIYFSYDVKMKEKGDIPEGYSVSREKKERFSLILESASTNQTSMYLCASSPGGTGGEFEQYFGPGTRLTVT.

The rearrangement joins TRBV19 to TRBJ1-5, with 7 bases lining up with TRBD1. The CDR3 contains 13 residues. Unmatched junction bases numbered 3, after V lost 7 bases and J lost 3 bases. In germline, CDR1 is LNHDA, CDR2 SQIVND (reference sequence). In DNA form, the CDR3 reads TGTGCCAGTAAAGACAGGGTCAATCAGCCCCAGCATTTT. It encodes CASKDRVNQPQHF.

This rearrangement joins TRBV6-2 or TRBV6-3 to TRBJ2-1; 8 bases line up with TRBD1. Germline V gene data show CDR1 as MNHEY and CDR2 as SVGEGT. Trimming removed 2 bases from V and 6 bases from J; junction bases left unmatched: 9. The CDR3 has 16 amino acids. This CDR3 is CASSYTGQGPRNEQFF. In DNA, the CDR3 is TGTGCCAGCAGTTACACCGGACAGGGCCCGCGCAATGAGCAGTTCTTC.

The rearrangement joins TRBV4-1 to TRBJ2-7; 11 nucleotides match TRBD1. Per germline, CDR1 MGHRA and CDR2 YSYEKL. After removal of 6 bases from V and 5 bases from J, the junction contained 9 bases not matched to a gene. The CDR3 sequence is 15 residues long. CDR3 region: CASRQPGTGGNEQYF. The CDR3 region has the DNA TGCGCCAGCAGGCAACCCGGGACAGGGGGTAACGAGCAGTACTTC.

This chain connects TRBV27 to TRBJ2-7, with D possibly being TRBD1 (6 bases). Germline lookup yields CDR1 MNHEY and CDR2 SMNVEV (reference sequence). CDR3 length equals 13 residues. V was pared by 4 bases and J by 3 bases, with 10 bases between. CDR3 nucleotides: TGTGCCAGCAGTTCGGACAGCCTCTACGAGCAGTACTTC. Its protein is CASSSDSLYEQYF.

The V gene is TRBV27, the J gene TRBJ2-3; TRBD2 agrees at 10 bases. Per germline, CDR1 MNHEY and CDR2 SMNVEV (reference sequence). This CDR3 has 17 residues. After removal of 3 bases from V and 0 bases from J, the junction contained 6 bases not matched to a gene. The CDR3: CASSFHKREGSTDTQYF. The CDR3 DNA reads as TGTGCCAGCAGTTTCCATAAGCGGGAGGGAAGCACAGATACGCAGTATTTT.

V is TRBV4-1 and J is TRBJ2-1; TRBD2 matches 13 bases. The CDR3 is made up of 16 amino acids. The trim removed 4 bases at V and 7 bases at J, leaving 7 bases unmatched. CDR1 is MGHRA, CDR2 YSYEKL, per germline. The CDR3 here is CASSPWTSGSGNEQFF. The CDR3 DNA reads TGCGCCAGCAGCCCCTGGACTAGCGGGAGTGGTAATGAGCAGTTCTTC.

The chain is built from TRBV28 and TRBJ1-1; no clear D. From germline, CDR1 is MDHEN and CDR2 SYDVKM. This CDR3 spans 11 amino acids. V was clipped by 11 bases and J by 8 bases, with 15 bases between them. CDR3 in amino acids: CAGGASGEAFF. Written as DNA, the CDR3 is TGTGCCGGCGGTGCCTCCGGGGAAGCTTTCTTT.

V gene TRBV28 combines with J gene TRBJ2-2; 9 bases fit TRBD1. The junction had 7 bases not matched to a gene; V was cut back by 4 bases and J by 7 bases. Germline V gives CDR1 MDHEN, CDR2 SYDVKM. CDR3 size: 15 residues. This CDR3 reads CASSSGQGRGGELFF. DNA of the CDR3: TGTGCCAGCAGTTCAGGACAGGGGAGAGGCGGGGAGCTGTTTTTT.

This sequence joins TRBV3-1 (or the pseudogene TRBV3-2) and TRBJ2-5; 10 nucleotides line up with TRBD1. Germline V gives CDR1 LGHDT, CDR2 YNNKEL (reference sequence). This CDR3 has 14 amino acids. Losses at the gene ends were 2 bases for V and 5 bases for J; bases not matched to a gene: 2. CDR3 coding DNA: TGTGCCAGCAGCCAAAGGACAGGGGGGGAGACCCAGTACTTC. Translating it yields CASSQRTGGETQYF.

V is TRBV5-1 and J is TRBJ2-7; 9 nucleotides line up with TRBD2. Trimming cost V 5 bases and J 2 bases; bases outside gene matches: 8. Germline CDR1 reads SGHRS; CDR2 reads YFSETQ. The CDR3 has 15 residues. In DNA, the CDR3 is TGCGCCAGCAGTACGCGCGGGGGGGGCCCCTACGAGCAGTACTTC. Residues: CASSTRGGGPYEQYF. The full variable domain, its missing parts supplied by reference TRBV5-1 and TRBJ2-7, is KAGVTQTPRYLIKTRGQQVTLSCSPISGHRSVSWYQQTPGQGLQFLFEYFSETQRNKGNFPGRFSGRQFSNSRSEMNVSTLELGDSALYLCASSTRGGGPYEQYFGPGTRLTVT.

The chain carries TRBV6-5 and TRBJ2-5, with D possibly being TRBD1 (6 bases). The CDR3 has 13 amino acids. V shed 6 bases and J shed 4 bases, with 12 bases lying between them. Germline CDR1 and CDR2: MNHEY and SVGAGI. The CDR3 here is CASRTQGRETQYF. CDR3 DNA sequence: TGTGCCAGCAGGACCCAGGGGCGAGAGACCCAGTACTTC.